This entry lists 13 T cell receptor beta chains sequenced from one sample in a study of metastatic and nonmetastatic thyroid tumors. No patient received treatment before thyroid surgery. Using MiXCR, TCRdb reanalyzed the PCR reads. The sample lists about 32,000 clones, 7% to 8% occurring once. Sequenced sample: blood. The receptor source for this set is a female donor with papillary thyroid cancer or a benign thyroid nodule (not recorded which). Some clones in this sample may be carry-over from other donors' samples.

There are many counts of this clone. This chain joins TRBV20-1 and TRBJ2-7; no reliable D call. The CDR3 covers 13 residues. Germline V gene data show CDR1 as DFQATT and CDR2 as SNEGSKA (reference sequence). Trimming shortened V by 6 bases and J by 2 bases, and 14 bases separated the two germline ends. Written as DNA, the CDR3 is TGCAGTGCCCCCGGTTCGCAAACCTACGAGCAGTACTTC. The encoded protein is CSAPGSQTYEQYF.

This clone occurred many times. The gene calls are TRBV5-1 and TRBJ1-2, with 9 bases fitting TRBD1. The V and J ends lost 4 bases and 4 bases, in that order; junction bases with no gene match: 5. This CDR3 is 14 amino acids long. Germline V lookup: CDR1 SGHRS, CDR2 YFSETQ. For the CDR3, the DNA is TGCGCCAGCAGCGCCGGACAGGGGACCTATGGCTACACCTTC. Its translation: CASSAGQGTYGYTF. Using reference TRBV5-1 and TRBJ1-2 for the parts outside the CDR3, the full variable domain is KAGVTQTPRYLIKTRGQQVTLSCSPISGHRSVSWYQQTPGQGLQFLFEYFSETQRNKGNFPGRFSGRQFSNSRSEMNVSTLELGDSALYLCASSAGQGTYGYTFGSGTRLTVV.

This clone showed up many times. A read error may produce the germline difference seen at one junction end. The V gene is TRBV7-7, the J gene TRBJ2-3; 9 bases map to TRBD2. CDR1 is SSHAT, CDR2 FNYEAQ, per germline (reference sequence). This CDR3 has 17 amino acids. The CDR3 DNA is TGTGCTAGCAGCTTGGGGCCGACTAGCGGAAACACAGATACGCAGTATTTT. Residues: CASSLGPTSGNTDTQYF.

The table lists this clone with many counts. V is TRBV7-9 and J is TRBJ2-1; 8 nucleotides line up with TRBD2. The CDR3 totals 16 residues. Germline CDR1 SEHNR, CDR2 FQNEAQ (reference sequence). V lost 2 bases, J lost 7 bases, and 10 bases stayed unmatched. The CDR3 DNA is TGTGCCAGCAGCTTATGGGGTAGCGGGGTAGGGAATGAGCAGTTCTTC. Amino acids: CASSLWGSGVGNEQFF.

This clone was observed at least ten times. V is TRBV4-2 and J is TRBJ2-1; the D is unclear. Deletions cut 0 bases from V and 0 bases from J, with 9 bases between. Germline lookup yields CDR1 LGHNA and CDR2 YNFKEQ. The CDR3 has 16 residues. CDR3 protein: CASSQDLRISYNEQFF. As DNA, the CDR3 is TGTGCCAGCAGCCAAGATTTGAGGATCTCCTACAATGAGCAGTTCTTC.

This clone was picked up many times. V gene TRBV5-1 combines with J gene TRBJ2-3, with D perhaps matching TRBD1 (6 bases). This CDR3 contains 13 residues. Trimming took 6 bases from V and 8 from J, leaving 16 bases between them. Germline CDR1 and CDR2: SGHRS and YFSETQ. The CDR3 sequence: CASKGDAGGTQYF. The CDR3 bases are TGCGCCAGCAAGGGGGATGCTGGAGGTACGCAGTATTTT. The entire variable domain, with the rest obtained from reference TRBV5-1 and TRBJ2-3, is as follows: KAGVTQTPRYLIKTRGQQVTLSCSPISGHRSVSWYQQTPGQGLQFLFEYFSETQRNKGNFPGRFSGRQFSNSRSEMNVSTLELGDSALYLCASKGDAGGTQYFGPGTRLTVL.

This clone was counted at least ten times. The CDR3 is CASSSHLGAGELFF. For the CDR3, the DNA is TGTGCCAGCAGCTCCCATTTAGGGGCCGGGGAGCTGTTTTTT. The chain couples TRBV7-3 to TRBJ2-2, with D maybe TRBD1 (5 bases). V lost 4 bases and J lost 6, with 12 bases in between. Germline CDR1 is SGHTA and CDR2 is FQGTGA. CDR3 size: 14 residues.

The chain recombines TRBV12-3 or TRBV12-4 with TRBJ2-7; TRBD2 aligns across 8 bases. The CDR3 is 15 residues long. V lost 5 bases to trimming and J lost 5 bases; unmatched junction nucleotides: 11. This CDR3 is CASSLSGARYNEQYF. The DNA of the CDR3 is TGTGCCAGCAGTCTTAGCGGGGCCCGCTACAACGAGCAGTACTTC.

In this sample, this clone turned up many times. The V call is TRBV14, the J call TRBJ1-2; the D is unclear. CDR1 and CDR2 (germline): SGHDN, FVKESK. The CDR3 consists of 16 residues. The ends were cut back, 0 bases at V and 0 bases at J, with 11 bases in the middle. CDR3 in amino acids: CASSQDSIRTNYGYTF. The CDR3 region has the DNA TGTGCCAGCAGCCAAGATTCTATAAGGACTAACTATGGCTACACCTTC. Based on the CDR3 plus reference TRBV14 and TRBJ1-2, the full variable domain is EAGVTQFPSHSVIEKGQTVTLRCDPISGHDNLYWYRRVMGKEIKFLLHFVKESKQDESGMPNNRFLAERTGGTYSTLKVQPAELEDSGVYFCASSQDSIRTNYGYTFGSGTRLTVV.

This clone was seen many times. The chain is built from TRBV7-2 and TRBJ2-7; D is unresolved. The germline V gene encodes CDR1 SGHTA and CDR2 FQGNSA. The CDR3 totals 13 residues. The V end was cut by 0 bases, the J end by 4 bases, with 7 bases between. Here the CDR3 reads CASSLADSYEQYF. The DNA for the CDR3 is TGTGCCAGCAGCTTAGCGGATAGTTACGAGCAGTACTTC.

There are many counts of this clone. The rearrangement uses TRBV5-4 and TRBJ1-2, with D perhaps matching TRBD1 (5 bases). The germline CDR1 and CDR2 sequences are SGHNT and YYREEE (reference sequence). V shed 1 base and J shed 2 bases, with 15 bases lying between them. The CDR3 has 16 residues. The CDR3 reads CASSLPQGGRNYGYTF. CDR3 DNA: TGTGCCAGCAGCTTGCCCCAGGGCGGTAGAAACTATGGCTACACCTTC.

This clone was picked up many times. V and J are TRBV15 and TRBJ1-1; no definite D call. This CDR3 has 14 amino acids. CDR1 and CDR2 from the germline V gene are LNHNV and YYDKDF (reference sequence). V lost 0 bases and J lost 7, with 12 bases in between. DNA for the CDR3: TGTGCCACCAGCAGAGATGCGAACGGCTATGAAGCTTTCTTT. Its translation: CATSRDANGYEAFF.

This clone was detected only a few times. This may be a read error, as it is one base from a much larger clone. J is TRBJ2-1 and V is TRBV6-1, with 8 positions matching TRBD2. The V gene end was trimmed by 3 bases and the J gene end by 8 bases; junction bases not matched to a gene: 12. Germline V gene lookup returns CDR1 MNHNS and CDR2 SASEGT. The CDR3 runs to 16 residues. The CDR3 DNA follows: TGTGCCAGCAGTGAGAGTTCGTCCGGGAGGGACTATGAGCAGTTCTTC. It is translated as CASSESSSGRDYEQFF.